One sample yielded the 29 T cell receptor beta chains listed below, sequenced in a study of T cells after somatic rescue of genetic block. Libraries were prepared by immunoSEQ multiplex PCR; TCRdb keeps only in-frame clonotypes and omits some of them. In the table there are around 15,000 clones, less than 85% of which are singletons. Specimen: peripheral blood mononuclear cells (PBMCs). These receptors were taken from a man aged 18 to 30.

By sample fraction, this clone is medium-sized. The chain links TRBV19 to TRBJ2-7; no reliable D call. Germline CDR1 reads LNHDA; CDR2 reads SQIVND (reference sequence). This CDR3 comprises 13 residues. Trimming left V 3 bases short and J 2 bases short, with 8 bases between. CDR3 coding DNA: TGTGCCAGTAGTATGAGTAGAACCTACGAGCAGTACTTC. Amino acids: CASSMSRTYEQYF.

This clone was seen a few times. The chain carries TRBV28 and TRBJ2-7, with 7 positions matching TRBD2. V gave up 5 bases and J gave up 3 bases; unmatched junction bases: 10. Germline V gene lookup returns CDR1 MDHEN and CDR2 SYDVKM. This CDR3 contains 15 residues. The chain's CDR3 is CASSTSFWGGYEQYF. CDR3 nucleotide sequence: TGTGCCAGCAGTACTTCTTTTTGGGGGGGCTACGAGCAGTACTTC. Full variable domain (remainder filled in from reference TRBV28 and TRBJ2-7): DVKVTQSSRYLVKRTGEKVFLECVQDMDHENMFWYRQDPGLGLRLIYFSYDVKMKEKGDIPEGYSVSREKKERFSLILESASTNQTSMYLCASSTSFWGGYEQYFGPGTRLTVT.

This clone was picked up one time. V and J are TRBV10-3 and TRBJ1-1, with no clear D. Trimming cost V 6 bases and J 1 base, with 9 bases left between them. CDR1 is ENHRY and CDR2 is SYGVKD in the germline V gene. The CDR3 is 13 amino acids. The CDR3: CAIRVAKNTEAFF. The DNA of the CDR3 is TGTGCCATCAGGGTTGCCAAGAACACTGAAGCTTTCTTT.

This sequence joins TRBV5-1 and TRBJ1-2; the D gene is possibly TRBD1 (5 bases). V was shortened by 0 bases and J by 2 bases, with 11 bases between the two germline ends. CDR1 is SGHRS and CDR2 is YFSETQ in the germline V gene. The CDR3 length is 15 residues. CDR3 protein: CASSLAAGGNYGYTF. The CDR3 nucleotides read TGCGCCAGCAGCTTGGCGGCGGGGGGGAACTATGGCTACACCTTC. Full variable domain (outside the CDR3, taken from reference TRBV5-1 and TRBJ1-2): KAGVTQTPRYLIKTRGQQVTLSCSPISGHRSVSWYQQTPGQGLQFLFEYFSETQRNKGNFPGRFSGRQFSNSRSEMNVSTLELGDSALYLCASSLAAGGNYGYTFGSGTRLTVV.

The gene calls are TRBV27 and TRBJ1-1; possibly TRBD1 for D (6 bases). This CDR3 comprises 13 residues. Deletions cut 7 bases from V and 12 bases from J, with 21 bases between. Germline CDR1 is MNHEY and CDR2 is SMNVEV (reference sequence). The CDR3 DNA follows: TGTGCCAGCACCATGGTGGGGGGCGCTGAGTCTTTCTTT. Protein: CASTMVGGAESFF.

The chain is built from TRBV7-3 and TRBJ2-1; 14 nucleotides agree with TRBD2. The germline V gene has CDR1 SGHTA and CDR2 FQGTGA. V lost 5 bases to trimming and J lost 0 bases; unmatched junction nucleotides: 3. This CDR3 spans 17 amino acids. In DNA, the CDR3 is TGTGCCAGCAGCATGGGACTAGCGGGGGACTCCTACAATGAGCAGTTCTTC. Translation gives CASSMGLAGDSYNEQFF.

The chain is built from TRBV29-1 and TRBJ2-3; the match to TRBD2 covers 14 bases. The CDR3 runs 17 residues. Germline lookup yields CDR1 SQVTM and CDR2 ANQGSEA. With V trimmed by 3 bases and J by 3 bases, 8 bases remained unmatched. The CDR3 loop is CSVDRAGTSGGTDTQYF. The CDR3 coding sequence is TGCAGCGTTGATAGGGCCGGGACTAGCGGGGGAACAGATACGCAGTATTTT.

This clone was counted once. The chain couples TRBV10-1 to TRBJ2-7; the D is unclear. V was cut by 3 bases and J by 6 bases, with 12 bases left in between. The germline gives CDR1 WNHNN, CDR2 SYGVQD (reference sequence). CDR3 size: 13 residues. In DNA, the CDR3 is TGCGCCAGCAGTGATTCCCTGGTTTTCGAGCAGTACTTC. Amino acids: CASSDSLVFEQYF.

J is TRBJ2-1 and V is TRBV28; D is perhaps TRBD2 (5 bases). Germline lookup yields CDR1 MDHEN and CDR2 SYDVKM. The CDR3 is made up of 14 amino acids. V gave up 5 bases and J gave up 3 bases, with 11 bases separating them. This CDR3 reads CASSRPGFYNEQFF. The CDR3 DNA follows: TGTGCCAGCAGTCGCCCGGGGTTCTACAATGAGCAGTTCTTC. Full variable domain (missing parts from reference TRBV28 and TRBJ2-1): DVKVTQSSRYLVKRTGEKVFLECVQDMDHENMFWYRQDPGLGLRLIYFSYDVKMKEKGDIPEGYSVSREKKERFSLILESASTNQTSMYLCASSRPGFYNEQFFGPGTRLTVL.

This chain joins TRBV7-9 and TRBJ2-2; no definite D call. The CDR3 totals 14 residues. V dropped 1 base and J dropped 5 bases, with 8 bases sitting between them. Germline CDR1 and CDR2: SEHNR and FQNEAQ (reference sequence). CDR3 sequence: CASSLVTVTGELFF. Here the CDR3 DNA reads TGTGCCAGCAGCTTAGTGACCGTTACCGGGGAGCTGTTTTTT.

V gene TRBV27 combines with J gene TRBJ2-3; TRBD2 aligns across 9 bases. Trimming removed 2 bases from V and 4 bases from J; junction bases left unmatched: 10. The germline gives CDR1 MNHEY, CDR2 SMNVEV (reference sequence). The CDR3 sequence is 17 residues long. CDR3: CASSLRGLAGISDTQYF. CDR3 nucleotides: TGTGCCAGCAGTTTAAGGGGGCTAGCGGGGATCTCAGATACGCAGTATTTT.

The CDR3 nucleotides read TGTGCCAGCTCACCGATCACTGGGTTGGGCAGGGGGCTCGCAGAGACCCAGTACTTC. This codes for CASSPITGLGRGLAETQYF. The chain carries TRBV18 and TRBJ2-5; 8 bases map to TRBD1. The CDR3 is made up of 19 amino acids. The J segment lost 4 bases and the V segment lost 3 bases, leaving 19 bases of the junction unmatched. Germline lookup yields CDR1 KGHSH and CDR2 LQKENI.

This clone came up once. The rearrangement links TRBV30 to TRBJ2-2; D is uncertain. CDR1 is GTSNPN, CDR2 SVGIG, per germline (reference sequence). V shed 0 bases and J shed 7 bases, with 3 bases lying between them. This CDR3 is 11 amino acids long. This CDR3 is CAWSVFGELFF. The CDR3 DNA reads as TGTGCCTGGAGTGTCTTCGGGGAGCTGTTTTTT.

The V gene is TRBV15, the J gene TRBJ1-2; tentatively, D is TRBD1 (5 bases). Germline V lookup: CDR1 LNHNV, CDR2 YYDKDF (reference sequence). The CDR3 is 14 amino acids. The germline V and J ends were trimmed by 0 bases and 7 bases, with 12 bases remaining between them. DNA for the CDR3: TGTGCCACCAGCAGAGATCGGGGCACGGGTGGCTACACCTTC. Translating gives CATSRDRGTGGYTF.

In DNA, the CDR3 is TGCGCCAGCAGCTTCCGTCCCCAGGGCACTGAAGCTTTCTTT. It is translated as CASSFRPQGTEAFF. The rearrangement links TRBV5-1 to TRBJ1-1; tentatively, D is TRBD1 (5 bases). Per germline, CDR1 SGHRS and CDR2 YFSETQ. This CDR3 is built from 14 residues. Trimming took 2 bases from V and 4 from J, leaving 12 bases between them.

The chain is built from TRBV19 and TRBJ2-4; D gene uncertain. With 6 bases removed from V and 0 bases from J, the gap between germline ends came to 12 bases. The CDR3 spans 15 residues. CDR1 is LNHDA and CDR2 is SQIVND in the germline V gene (reference sequence). In DNA form, the CDR3 reads TGTGCCAGTAGCAAAATTTGGTTAGCCAAAAACATTCAGTACTTC. Translated: CASSKIWLAKNIQYF.

This clone was seen ten or more times. This chain uses TRBV6-5 with TRBJ2-2; 12 bases are shared with TRBD1. The CDR3 is 15 residues long. Germline V lookup: CDR1 MNHEY, CDR2 SVGAGI. V was pared by 5 bases and J by 7 bases, with 5 bases of the junction left unmatched. The chain's CDR3 is CASSLGQGAVGELFF. CDR3 bases: TGTGCCAGCAGTCTGGGACAGGGGGCGGTCGGGGAGCTGTTTTTT.

This sequence joins TRBV7-9 and TRBJ1-2; TRBD1 aligns across 8 bases. V trimming: 0 bases; J trimming: 4 bases; junction bases outside the gene matches: 1. The CDR3 spans 14 residues. Germline-derived CDR1 and CDR2 are SEHNR and FQNEAQ (reference sequence). This CDR3 is CASSLAQGAYGYTF. In DNA form, the CDR3 reads TGTGCCAGCAGCTTAGCCCAGGGGGCCTATGGCTACACCTTC.

This chain's CDR3 is CASSLGVPTEAFF. CDR3 bases: TGCGCCAGCAGCTTGGGGGTCCCCACTGAAGCTTTCTTT. The genes are TRBV5-1 and TRBJ1-1; D ambiguous. This CDR3 is 13 amino acids long. The ends were cut back, 0 bases at V and 4 bases at J, with 7 bases in the middle. Germline CDR1 and CDR2: SGHRS and YFSETQ.

Of note for this clone: A junction boundary mismatches the germline segment, possibly from a read error. The gene calls are TRBV6-5 and TRBJ2-7, with D unresolved. Germline V gene lookup returns CDR1 MNHEY and CDR2 SVGAGI. The CDR3 loop spans 12 amino acids. The chain's CDR3 is CASSHSNYEQYF. Written as DNA, the CDR3 is TGTGCCAGCAGTCACTCAAACTACGAGCAGTACTTC.

This clone turned up a few times. This chain links TRBV4-1 with TRBJ2-7, with TRBD1 as a possible D gene (6 bases). V was trimmed by 1 base and J by 2 bases, leaving 12 bases between them. Germline CDR1 and CDR2: MGHRA and YSYEKL. The CDR3 extends over 15 amino acids. The CDR3 is CASSQGIQGPYEQYF. CDR3 DNA sequence: TGCGCCAGCAGCCAAGGAATACAGGGACCCTACGAGCAGTACTTC.

This chain uses TRBV12-5 with TRBJ2-6; tentative D call: TRBD1 (5 bases). The V gene's germline CDR1 is LGHNT and CDR2 FRNRAP. This CDR3 contains 17 residues. The V end lost 3 bases, the J end lost 0 bases, and 12 bases lay between the germline ends. In DNA, the CDR3 is TGTGCTAGTGGTTTTGAAGGGGTGGGCTCTGGGGCCAACGTCCTGACTTTC. Translation gives CASGFEGVGSGANVLTF.

This clone was seen only a few times. The V gene is TRBV5-1, the J gene TRBJ1-4; 12 nucleotides agree with TRBD1. V shed 3 bases, J shed 7 bases, and the junction held 7 bases outside the gene matches. Germline-derived CDR1 and CDR2 are SGHRS and YFSETQ. The CDR3 length is 16 residues. CDR3 nucleotides: TGCGCCAGCAGCTCGGGACAGGGGGCCAAGATTGAAAAACTGTTTTTT. Encoded protein: CASSSGQGAKIEKLFF. The whole variable domain, filled in from reference TRBV5-1 and TRBJ1-4, reads KAGVTQTPRYLIKTRGQQVTLSCSPISGHRSVSWYQQTPGQGLQFLFEYFSETQRNKGNFPGRFSGRQFSNSRSEMNVSTLELGDSALYLCASSSGQGAKIEKLFFGSGTQLSVL.

This clone was seen only a few times. CDR3 sequence (DNA): TGTGCCAGCAGACTTCAGGGGATGGGCTCCTACGAGCAGTACTTC. Its protein is CASRLQGMGSYEQYF. The chain couples TRBV6-5 to TRBJ2-7, with a weak D call TRBD1 (6 bases). Trimming stripped 6 bases from V and 0 bases from J, with 15 bases between. Germline V gene data show CDR1 as MNHEY and CDR2 as SVGAGI. The CDR3 consists of 15 residues.

J is TRBJ1-6 and V is TRBV7-9; TRBD1 agrees at 11 bases. The germline V gene encodes CDR1 SEHNR and CDR2 FQNEAQ (reference sequence). This CDR3 comprises 15 residues. J gave up 8 bases and V 1 base, and 1 base lay outside the gene matches. The CDR3 spells CASSLGTGGYSPLHF. Here the CDR3 DNA reads TGTGCCAGCAGCTTAGGGACAGGGGGCTATTCACCCCTCCACTTT.

The gene calls are TRBV30 and TRBJ1-2; no reliable D call. Germline CDR1 is GTSNPN and CDR2 is SVGIG (reference sequence). CDR3 length: 12 amino acids. V lost 2 bases, J lost 7 bases, and 11 bases lay in between. CDR3 coding DNA: TGTGCCTGGAGTCGGGCGGGGAGTGGCTACACCTTC. It codes for CAWSRAGSGYTF.

The V call is TRBV1, the J call TRBJ2-6. TRBV1 is shown as a pseudogene. The CDR3 spans 17 residues. As DNA, the CDR3 is TGCACCAGCAGTATTGACGGTTTGTGCACACGGGCCAACGTCCTGACTTTC. Its translation is CTSSIDGLCTRANVLTF.

The chain employs TRBV28 and TRBJ2-1, with D perhaps given as TRBD1 or TRBD2 (7 bases each). Trimming removed 6 bases from V and 7 bases from J, with 13 bases in between. Germline V gives CDR1 MDHEN, CDR2 SYDVKM. The CDR3 totals 13 residues. The CDR3 DNA sequence: TGTGCCAGCAGGAGACAGGGAGGGAATGAGCAGTTCTTC. It translates to CASRRQGGNEQFF.

This clone occurred a few times. The chain combines TRBV5-1 with TRBJ1-2, with D uncertain. The CDR3 is 14 residues long. Per the germline V gene, CDR1 is SGHRS and CDR2 is YFSETQ. Deletions cut 0 bases from V and 3 bases from J, with 9 bases between. The CDR3: CASSLEGYDYGYTF. CDR3 sequence (DNA): TGCGCCAGCAGCTTGGAAGGGTACGACTATGGCTACACCTTC.